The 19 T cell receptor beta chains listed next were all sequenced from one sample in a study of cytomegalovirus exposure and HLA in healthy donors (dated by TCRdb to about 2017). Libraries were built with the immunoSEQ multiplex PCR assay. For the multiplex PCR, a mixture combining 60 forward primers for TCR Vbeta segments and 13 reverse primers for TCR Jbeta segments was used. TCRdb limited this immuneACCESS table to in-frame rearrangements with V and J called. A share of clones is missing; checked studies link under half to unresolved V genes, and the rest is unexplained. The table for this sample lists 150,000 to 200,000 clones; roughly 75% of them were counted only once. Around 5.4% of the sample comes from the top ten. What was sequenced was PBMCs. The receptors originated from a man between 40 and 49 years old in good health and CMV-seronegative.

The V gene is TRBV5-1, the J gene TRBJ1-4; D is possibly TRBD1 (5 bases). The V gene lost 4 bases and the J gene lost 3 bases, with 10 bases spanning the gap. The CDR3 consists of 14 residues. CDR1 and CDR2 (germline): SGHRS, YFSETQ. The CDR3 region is CASSMQGANEKLFF. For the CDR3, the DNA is TGCGCCAGCAGCATGCAAGGGGCTAATGAAAAACTGTTTTTT.

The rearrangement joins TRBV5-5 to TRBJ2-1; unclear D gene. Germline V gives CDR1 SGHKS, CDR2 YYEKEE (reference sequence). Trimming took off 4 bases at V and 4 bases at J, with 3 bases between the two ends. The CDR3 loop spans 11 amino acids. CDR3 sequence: CASSLYNEQFF. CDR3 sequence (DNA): TGTGCCAGCAGCCTTTACAATGAGCAGTTCTTC.

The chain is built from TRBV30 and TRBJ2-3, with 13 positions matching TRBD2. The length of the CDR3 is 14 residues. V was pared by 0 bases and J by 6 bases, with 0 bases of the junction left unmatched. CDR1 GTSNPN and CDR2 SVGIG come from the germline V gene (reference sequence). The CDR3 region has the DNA TGTGCCTGGAGTGTGACTAGCGGGAGGGATACGCAGTATTTT. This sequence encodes CAWSVTSGRDTQYF. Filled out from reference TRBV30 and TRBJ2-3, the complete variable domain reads SQTIHQWPATLVQPVGSPLSLECTVEGTSNPNLYWYRQAAGRGLQLLFYSVGIGQISSEVPQNLSASRPQDRQFILSSKKLLLSDSGFYLCAWSVTSGRDTQYFGPGTRLTVL.

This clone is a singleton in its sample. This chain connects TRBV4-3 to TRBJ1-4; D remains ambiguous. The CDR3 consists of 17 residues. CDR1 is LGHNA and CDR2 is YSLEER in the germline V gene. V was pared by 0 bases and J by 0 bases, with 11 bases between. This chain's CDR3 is CASSQDGPIATNEKLFF. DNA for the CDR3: TGCGCCAGCAGCCAAGATGGGCCTATCGCAACTAATGAAAAACTGTTTTTT.

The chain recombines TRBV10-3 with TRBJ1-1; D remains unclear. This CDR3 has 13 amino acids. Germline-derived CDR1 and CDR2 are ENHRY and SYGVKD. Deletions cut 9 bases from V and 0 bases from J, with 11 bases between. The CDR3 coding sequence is TGTGCCATAAGGTCAGCGATGAACACTGAAGCTTTCTTT. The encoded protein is CAIRSAMNTEAFF.

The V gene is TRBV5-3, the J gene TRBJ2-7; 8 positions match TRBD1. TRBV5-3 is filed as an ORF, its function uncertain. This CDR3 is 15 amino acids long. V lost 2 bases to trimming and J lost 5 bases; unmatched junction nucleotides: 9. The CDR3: CARSFPGQGGHEQYF. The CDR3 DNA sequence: TGTGCCAGAAGCTTCCCTGGACAGGGCGGCCACGAGCAGTACTTC.

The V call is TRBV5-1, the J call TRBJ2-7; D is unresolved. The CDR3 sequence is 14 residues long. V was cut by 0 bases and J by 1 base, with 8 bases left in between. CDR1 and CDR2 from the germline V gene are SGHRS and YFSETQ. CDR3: CASSLELQSYEQYF. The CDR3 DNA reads TGCGCCAGCAGCTTGGAACTGCAATCCTACGAGCAGTACTTC.

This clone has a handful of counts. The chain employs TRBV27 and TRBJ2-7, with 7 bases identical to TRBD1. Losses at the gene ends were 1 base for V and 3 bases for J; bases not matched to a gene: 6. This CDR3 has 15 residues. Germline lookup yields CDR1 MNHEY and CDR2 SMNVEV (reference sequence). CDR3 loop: CASSLYSGDSYEQYF. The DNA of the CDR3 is TGTGCCAGCAGTTTATATTCTGGGGACAGCTACGAGCAGTACTTC.

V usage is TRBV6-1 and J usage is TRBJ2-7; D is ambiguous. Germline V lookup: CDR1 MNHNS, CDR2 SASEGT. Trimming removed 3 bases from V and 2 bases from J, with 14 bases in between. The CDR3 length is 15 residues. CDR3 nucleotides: TGTGCCAGCAGTGATTTAGTAAGGAGCACCTACGAGCAGTACTTC. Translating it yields CASSDLVRSTYEQYF.

Here the CDR3 reads CASSRGTAYTGELFF. The CDR3 DNA sequence: TGTGCCAGCAGTAGGGGTACAGCTTACACCGGGGAGCTGTTTTTT. The chain recombines TRBV11-2 with TRBJ2-2; D perhaps matches TRBD1 (5 bases). CDR3 length equals 15 residues. V shed 6 bases and J shed 3 bases, with 14 bases lying between them. Germline V lookup: CDR1 SGHAT, CDR2 FQNNGV.

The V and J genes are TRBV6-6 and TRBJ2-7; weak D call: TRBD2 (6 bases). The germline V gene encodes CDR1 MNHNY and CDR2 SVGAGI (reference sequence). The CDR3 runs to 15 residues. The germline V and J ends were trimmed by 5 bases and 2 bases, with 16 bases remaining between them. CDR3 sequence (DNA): TGTGCCAGCAGTCAACCGGGACTTTTCACCTACGAGCAGTACTTC. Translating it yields CASSQPGLFTYEQYF.

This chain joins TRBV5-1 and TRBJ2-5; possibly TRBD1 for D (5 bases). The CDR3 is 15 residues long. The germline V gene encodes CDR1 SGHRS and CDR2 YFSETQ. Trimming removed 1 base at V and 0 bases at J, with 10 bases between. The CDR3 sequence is CASSLNQGYQETQYF. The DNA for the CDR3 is TGCGCCAGCAGCTTGAACCAGGGCTACCAAGAGACCCAGTACTTC.

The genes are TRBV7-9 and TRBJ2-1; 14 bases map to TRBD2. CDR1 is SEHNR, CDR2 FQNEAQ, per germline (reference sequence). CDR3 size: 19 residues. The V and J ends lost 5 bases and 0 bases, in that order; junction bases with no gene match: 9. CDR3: CASSPGLAGVTSSYNEQFF. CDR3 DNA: TGTGCCAGCAGCCCGGGACTAGCGGGGGTTACCAGCTCCTACAATGAGCAGTTCTTC.

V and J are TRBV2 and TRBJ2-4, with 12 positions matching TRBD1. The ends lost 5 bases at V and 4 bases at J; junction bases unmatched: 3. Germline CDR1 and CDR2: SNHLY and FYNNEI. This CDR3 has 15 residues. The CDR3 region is CASSRDRGPKNIQYF. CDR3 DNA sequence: TGTGCCAGCAGTCGGGACAGGGGGCCTAAAAACATTCAGTACTTC.

CDR3 loop: CASSPRDRVSSYEQYF. CDR3 DNA: TGTGCCAGCAGCCCCCGGGACAGGGTTAGCTCCTACGAGCAGTACTTC. The gene calls are TRBV5-6 and TRBJ2-7; TRBD1 agrees at 9 bases. This CDR3 spans 16 amino acids. Germline values: CDR1 SGHDT, CDR2 YYEEEE. Trimming took 4 bases from V and 0 from J; bases not matched to a gene: 8.

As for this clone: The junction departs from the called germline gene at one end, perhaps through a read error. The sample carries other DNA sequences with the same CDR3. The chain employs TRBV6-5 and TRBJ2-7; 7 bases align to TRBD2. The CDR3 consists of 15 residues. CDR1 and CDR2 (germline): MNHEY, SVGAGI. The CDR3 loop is CASSYWGGIAGEQYF. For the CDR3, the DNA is TGTGCCAGCAGCTACTGGGGAGGGATTGCGGGGGAGCAGTACTTC.

DNA for the CDR3: TGTGCCAGCAGCTTCCTAACCTACGAGCAGTACTTC. Translation: CASSFLTYEQYF. This rearrangement joins TRBV7-2 to TRBJ2-7, with D uncertain. Trimming stripped 3 bases from V and 2 bases from J, with 5 bases between. There are 12 residues in the CDR3. Per germline, CDR1 SGHTA and CDR2 FQGNSA. Drawing the rest from reference TRBV7-2 and TRBJ2-7, the complete variable domain is GAGVSQSPSNKVTEKGKDVELRCDPISGHTALYWYRQSLGQGLEFLIYFQGNSAPDKSGLPSDRFSAERTGGSVSTLTIQRTQQEDSAVYLCASSFLTYEQYFGPGTRLTVT.

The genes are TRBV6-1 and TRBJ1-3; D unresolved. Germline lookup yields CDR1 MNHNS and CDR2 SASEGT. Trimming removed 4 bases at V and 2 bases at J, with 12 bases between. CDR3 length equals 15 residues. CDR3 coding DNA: TGTGCCAGCAGTGGCCTAGTTAGTACTGGAAACACCATATATTTT. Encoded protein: CASSGLVSTGNTIYF.

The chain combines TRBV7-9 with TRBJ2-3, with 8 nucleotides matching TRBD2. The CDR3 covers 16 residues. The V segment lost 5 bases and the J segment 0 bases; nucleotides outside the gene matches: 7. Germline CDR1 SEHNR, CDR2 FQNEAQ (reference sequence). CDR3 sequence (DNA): TGTGCCAGCAGCCTCACTAGCGGACCTAGCACAGATACGCAGTATTTT. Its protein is CASSLTSGPSTDTQYF.